This is a list of T cell receptor beta chains from one sample in a study of blood T cell repertoires in COVID-19. Using immunoSEQ multiplex PCR, the repertoire was profiled, and TCRdb retains in-frame clones only, with some absent. The sample holds nearly 250,000 clones, more than 80% seen once. Sequenced: PBMCs or T cells enriched from blood (not recorded which). The receptors shown here come from a man aged 50 to 60 who had been exposed to COVID-19. Each CDR3 is given with its conserved first and last residue. The order of the fields is CDR3 length, clone size, V gene, J gene, D gene, CDR3 protein, CDR3 DNA. D genes are given only for firm matches. The size entry is marked missing in some rows and otherwise reads once, few, many or a size class.

length: 14; size: .; V: TRBV11-3; J: TRBJ1-5; D: TRBD1; CDR3: CASSPGTGDQPQHF; DNA: TGTGCCAGCAGCCCAGGGACAGGGGATCAGCCCCAGCATTTT
length: 15; size: once; V: TRBV6-2/TRBV6-3; J: TRBJ2-7; D: .; CDR3: CASSYRQGTTYEQYF; DNA: TGTGCCAGCAGTTATCGTCAGGGCACAACCTACGAGCAGTACTTC
length: 13; size: .; V: TRBV2; J: TRBJ1-1; D: .; CDR3: CASSADINTEAFF; DNA: TGTGCCAGCAGTGCGGACATAAACACTGAAGCTTTCTTT
length: 15; size: .; V: TRBV3-1/TRBV3-2; J: TRBJ1-3; D: .; CDR3: CASSQIYGSGNTIYF; DNA: TGTGCCAGCAGCCAAATCTACGGCTCTGGAAACACCATATATTTT
length: 13; size: .; V: TRBV18; J: TRBJ2-7; D: TRBD1; CDR3: CASSTQGQTEQYF; DNA: TGTGCCAGCTCAACACAGGGGCAGACCGAGCAGTACTTC
length: 15; size: .; V: TRBV28; J: TRBJ1-4; D: .; CDR3: CASSSPGATNEKLFF; DNA: TGTGCCAGCAGTTCCCCGGGGGCAACTAATGAAAAACTGTTTTTT
length: 15; size: .; V: TRBV9; J: TRBJ2-1; D: TRBD1; CDR3: CASSTDRGRYNEQFF; DNA: TGTGCCAGCAGCACAGACAGGGGCCGCTACAATGAGCAGTTCTTC
length: 11; size: .; V: TRBV6-5; J: TRBJ2-5; D: .; CDR3: CASGRGETQYF; DNA: TGTGCCAGCGGCAGGGGAGAGACCCAGTACTTC
length: 15; size: .; V: TRBV7-9; J: TRBJ1-2; D: .; CDR3: CASNPTRDFRYGYTF; DNA: TGTGCCAGCAACCCTACACGGGACTTTAGGTATGGCTACACCTTC
length: 13; size: .; V: TRBV11-1; J: TRBJ1-1; D: .; CDR3: CASSLEQNTEAFF; DNA: TGTGCCAGCAGCTTAGAACAGAACACTGAAGCTTTCTTT
length: 15; size: .; V: TRBV7-6; J: TRBJ2-3; D: TRBD2; CDR3: CASSLTLAGADTQYF; DNA: TGTGCCAGCAGCTTAACCCTAGCGGGGGCAGATACGCAGTATTTT
length: 17; size: .; V: TRBV14; J: TRBJ1-2; D: TRBD1; CDR3: CASSQDWRGRVDYGYTF; DNA: TGTGCCAGCAGCCAAGATTGGAGGGGGCGGGTGGACTATGGCTACACCTTC
length: 12; size: few; V: TRBV29-1; J: TRBJ1-2; D: .; CDR3: CSGGGSGYGYTF; DNA: TGCAGCGGCGGGGGCTCGGGGTATGGCTACACCTTC
length: 14; size: .; V: TRBV5-1; J: TRBJ2-1; D: .; CDR3: CASSVGTLNNEQFF; DNA: TGCGCCAGCAGCGTCGGGACACTCAACAATGAGCAGTTCTTC
length: 16; size: .; V: TRBV4-1; J: TRBJ1-2; D: TRBD1; CDR3: CASSQDGDSDNYGYTF; DNA: TGCGCCAGCAGCCAGGACGGGGACAGCGACAACTATGGCTACACCTTC
length: 15; size: .; V: TRBV9; J: TRBJ1-6; D: TRBD1; CDR3: CASSVEGRGMSPLHF; DNA: TGTGCCAGCAGCGTAGAGGGCAGGGGGATGTCACCCCTCCACTTT
length: 11; size: .; V: TRBV28; J: TRBJ1-1; D: .; CDR3: CASNGAFKAFF; DNA: TGTGCCAGCAATGGGGCTTTCAAAGCTTTCTTT
length: 15; size: .; V: TRBV2; J: TRBJ1-2; D: .; CDR3: CASKKNLLGYYGYTF; DNA: TGTGCCAGCAAAAAGAACTTACTAGGGTACTATGGCTACACCTTC
length: 15; size: .; V: TRBV27; J: TRBJ1-1; D: TRBD1; CDR3: CASSRTGGLDTEAFF; DNA: TGTGCCAGCAGTAGGACAGGGGGACTGGACACTGAAGCTTTCTTT
length: 17; size: .; V: TRBV11-2; J: TRBJ1-4; D: .; CDR3: CASSLDSFRGRGEKLFF; DNA: TGTGCCAGCAGCTTAGATTCATTTAGGGGGAGGGGTGAAAAACTGTTTTTT
length: 16; size: .; V: TRBV27; J: TRBJ2-5; D: .; CDR3: CASSPFGGTFQETQYF; DNA: TGTGCCAGCAGTCCCTTTGGGGGGACGTTTCAAGAGACCCAGTACTTC
length: 14; size: .; V: TRBV10-3; J: TRBJ1-1; D: TRBD1; CDR3: CAISETGGRPEAFF; DNA: TGTGCCATCAGTGAGACAGGGGGAAGACCTGAAGCTTTCTTT
length: 17; size: .; V: TRBV11-3; J: TRBJ2-3; D: TRBD1; CDR3: CASSLGRGGDMTDTQYF; DNA: TGTGCCAGCAGCTTAGGTAGAGGGGGCGATATGACAGATACGCAGTATTTT
length: 12; size: .; V: TRBV6-5; J: TRBJ2-7; D: TRBD2; CDR3: CASRGGAYEQYF; DNA: TGTGCCAGCAGGGGAGGGGCCTACGAGCAGTACTTC
length: 14; size: .; V: TRBV5-8; J: TRBJ2-1; D: TRBD2; CDR3: CASSTGLAGGRQFF; DNA: TGTGCCAGCAGCACGGGACTAGCGGGAGGTAGGCAGTTCTTC
length: 17; size: .; V: TRBV18; J: TRBJ1-3; D: .; CDR3: CASSPSGVGGSGNTIYF; DNA: TGTGCCAGCTCACCATCCGGGGTCGGTGGTTCTGGAAACACCATATATTTT
length: 17; size: .; V: TRBV10-3; J: TRBJ2-2; D: TRBD2; CDR3: CAIRGLAGGLNTGELFF; DNA: TGTGCCATCAGGGGACTAGCGGGGGGCTTAAACACCGGGGAGCTGTTTTTT
length: 15; size: .; V: TRBV3-1/TRBV3-2; J: TRBJ2-3; D: TRBD1; CDR3: CASSLQGGLTDTQYF; DNA: TGTGCCAGCAGCTTACAAGGGGGCCTCACAGATACGCAGTATTTT
length: 16; size: .; V: TRBV5-1; J: TRBJ2-5; D: TRBD2; CDR3: CASSLMVAGGQETQYF; DNA: TGCGCCAGCAGCTTGATGGTAGCGGGAGGTCAAGAGACCCAGTACTTC
length: 15; size: .; V: TRBV11-2; J: TRBJ1-2; D: TRBD1; CDR3: CASSLVRQGVGSYTF; DNA: TGTGCCAGCAGCTTAGTCCGCCAGGGGGTGGGTAGCTACACCTTC
length: 16; size: .; V: TRBV5-8; J: TRBJ2-2; D: TRBD1; CDR3: CASSNPRTGVTGELFF; DNA: TGTGCCAGCAGCAATCCCCGGACAGGGGTCACCGGGGAGCTGTTTTTT
length: 14; size: .; V: TRBV24-1; J: TRBJ2-4; D: .; CDR3: CATSDAQGGFIQYF; DNA: TGTGCCACCAGTGATGCACAGGGTGGGTTCATTCAGTACTTC
length: 15; size: .; V: TRBV5-1; J: TRBJ1-1; D: TRBD1; CDR3: CASRQTGAFSTEAFF; DNA: TGCGCCAGCAGGCAGACAGGGGCATTTAGCACTGAAGCTTTCTTT
length: 14; size: .; V: TRBV10-2; J: TRBJ2-1; D: .; CDR3: CASSEEKEANEQFF; DNA: TGCGCCAGCAGTGAGGAAAAAGAGGCCAATGAGCAGTTCTTC
length: 17; size: .; V: TRBV5-1; J: TRBJ1-3; D: TRBD1; CDR3: CASSWTGQGYSGNTIYF; DNA: TGCGCCAGCAGCTGGACTGGACAGGGCTACTCTGGAAACACCATATATTTT
length: 14; size: .; V: TRBV9; J: TRBJ1-2; D: .; CDR3: CASSDDPRYYGYTF; DNA: TGTGCCAGCAGCGATGACCCGCGGTACTATGGCTACACCTTC
length: 12; size: .; V: TRBV6-6; J: TRBJ1-1; D: .; CDR3: CASRPTGGEAFF; DNA: TGTGCCAGCAGGCCTACGGGTGGAGAAGCTTTCTTT
length: 15; size: .; V: TRBV9; J: TRBJ2-1; D: .; CDR3: CASSVRGGLGNEQFF; DNA: TGTGCCAGCAGCGTAAGGGGGGGACTCGGGAATGAGCAGTTCTTC
length: 13; size: .; V: TRBV30; J: TRBJ2-1; D: .; CDR3: CAWSPGSSNEQFF; DNA: TGTGCCTGGAGTCCCGGGAGTAGCAATGAGCAGTTCTTC
length: 15; size: once; V: TRBV5-1; J: TRBJ1-6; D: TRBD1; CDR3: CASRGTGGSNSPLHF; DNA: TGCGCCAGCAGGGGGACAGGGGGTAGTAATTCACCCCTCCACTTT